Below, one T cell receptor beta chain is given with its context. It lacks a known antigen. The record has no base qualities; no much larger clone is one base away. From the germline V gene, CDR1 is ENHRY and CDR2 is SYGVKD. The trim is 0 bases for V and 3 bases for J, with a gap of 14 bases between the germline ends. The CDR3, from cysteine to phenylalanine, totals 16 residues. Kept here is only the CDR3 DNA, which spans 48 bases and is read in frame from base 1. Per the publication, the time point label means: four to five weeks on oral tofacitinib. The treatment or condition label of this sample denotes: oral pan-JAK inhibitor, 5-10 mg twice daily. Lesional scalp punch biopsies and peripheral blood were obtained from alopecia areata patients. PBMCs were isolated by density centrifugation and stained for CD3, CD4 and CD8, after which CD4+ and CD8+ T cells were sorted on a FACSAria. This entry belongs to a study of CD8+ T cells in alopecia areata (dated by TCRdb to between 2018 and 2020). Broadly, across the study: Treated patients were enrolled in an open-label pilot trial of oral tofacitinib at 5 to 10 mg twice daily for moderate-to-severe alopecia areata. Tofacitinib was administered for 6 to 18 months, and 6 months of follow-up off drug were then conducted to assess delayed response and recurrence. The SALT score, which quantifies the percentage of affected scalp surface area, was used to measure disease severity in treated patients. In both human patients and the C3H/HeJ mouse model, the study applied high-throughput TCRbeta sequencing to look at T cell clonal expansion in alopecia areata. Human TCRbeta sequencing covered scalp tissue and sorted CD4+ and CD8+ peripheral blood T cells from patchy and totalis/universalis alopecia areata patients and healthy controls. Tofacitinib-treated patients had biopsies at baseline and at 4 and 24 weeks of treatment, with a later scalp biopsy in several patients. Scalp clonality was compared across normal scalp (n=4), patchy alopecia areata scalp (n=8), and alopecia totalis/universalis scalp (n=8). RNA was obtained with the PAXgene miRNA kit for fixed scalp, the miRNeasy kit for PBMCs, and the RNeasy kit for mouse skin. TCRbeta CDR3 regions were amplified by immunoSEQ multiplex PCR with 35 Vbeta forward and 13 Jbeta reverse primers. Findings and caveats that apply to the study as a whole: Lesional scalp, especially in alopecia totalis/universalis, showed higher clonality and more expanded CD8+ clones than normal scalp, suggesting antigenic drive. Scalp TCR repertoire analysis is complicated because resident alphabeta T cells in normal human skin are also sequenced, whereas mouse skin is dominated by gammadelta T cells. Because the treated cohort was small and had only one nonresponder, larger studies are needed to examine links between baseline CD8+ expansion and response. Many expanded lesional clones persisted in scalp and blood during tofacitinib treatment, which may partly explain relapse after stopping treatment. Scalp clonality and the number of expanded CD8+ clones among the top 100 scalp clones were significantly decreased by tofacitinib. Compared with mice, TCR sequences shared between patients were less clear, possibly partly because of HLA diversity across the patient population.

The library was generated by the immunoSEQ multiplex PCR assay. To provide template for TCR sequencing, every sample had RNA extracted and reverse transcribed into cDNA. SuperScript III was used for first-strand cDNA synthesis, primed with a 2:1 mix of oligo-dT and random hexamers. A synthetic immune receptor repertoire was used to measure amplification bias, and any remaining bias was corrected computationally. The original methods were these. Raw reads were preprocessed to remove errors, and CDR3 was defined according to IMGT conventions as the region from the conserved cysteine to phenylalanine. To get clonality, Shannon entropy was normalized by log2 of the number of productive unique TCRs and the result was subtracted from 1. Whether each scalp clone was CD4 or CD8 was inferred by checking scalp TCRbeta sequences against the CD4 and CD8 repertoires from sorted blood. TCRdb retrieved this table from immuneACCESS and kept in-frame rearrangements only. Not all clones are present; in checked studies, unresolved V genes account for under half, and no reason is known for the remainder. The V and J calls and clone size come from that table; D and trimming were worked out from the DNA. This sample lists 95,000 to 100,000 clones; 60% to 75% were detected once. 15% of the sample is taken by the ten largest.

The sequence came from a human donor with alopecia areata. The source material was CD8+ T cells sorted from blood, sampled at week 4, from a patient treated with tofacitinib. The rearranged chain carries TRBV10-3 and TRBJ1-2; TRBD1 is a weak D gene call, 6 bases matching. The DNA sequence follows: TGTGCCATCAGTGAGTCGGATAGGGGGATAGACTATGGCTACACCTTC. This gives the protein CAISESDRGIDYGYTF.